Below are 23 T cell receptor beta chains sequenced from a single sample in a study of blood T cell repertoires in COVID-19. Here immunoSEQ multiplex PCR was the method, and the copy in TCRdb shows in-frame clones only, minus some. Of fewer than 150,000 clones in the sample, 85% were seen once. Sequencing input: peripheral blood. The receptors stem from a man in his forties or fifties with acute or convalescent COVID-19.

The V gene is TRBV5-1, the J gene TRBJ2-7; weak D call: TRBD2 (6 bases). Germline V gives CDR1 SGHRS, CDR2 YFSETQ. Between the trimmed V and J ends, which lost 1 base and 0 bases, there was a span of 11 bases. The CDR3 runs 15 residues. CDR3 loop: CASSLYGGSSYEQYF. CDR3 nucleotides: TGCGCCAGCAGCTTGTATGGGGGGAGCTCCTACGAGCAGTACTTC.

The CDR3 loop is CAISESAGGITDTQYF. As DNA, the CDR3 is TGTGCCATCAGTGAGTCAGCGGGGGGAATAACAGATACGCAGTATTTT. The chain links TRBV10-3 to TRBJ2-3; 9 positions match TRBD2. CDR1 is ENHRY, CDR2 SYGVKD, per germline. This CDR3 has 16 residues. Trimming removed 0 bases from V and 3 bases from J; junction bases left unmatched: 4.

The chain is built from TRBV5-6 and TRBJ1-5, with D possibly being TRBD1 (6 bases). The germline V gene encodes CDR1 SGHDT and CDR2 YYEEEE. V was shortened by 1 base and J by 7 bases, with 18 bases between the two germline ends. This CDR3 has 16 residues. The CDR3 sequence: CASSLYGQTVDQPQHF. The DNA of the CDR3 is TGTGCCAGCAGCTTGTATGGACAGACGGTTGACCAGCCCCAGCATTTT.

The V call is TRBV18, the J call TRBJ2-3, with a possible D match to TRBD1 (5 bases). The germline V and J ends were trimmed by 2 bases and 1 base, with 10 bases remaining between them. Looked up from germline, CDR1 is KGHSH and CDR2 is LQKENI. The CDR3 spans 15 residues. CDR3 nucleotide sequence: TGTGCCAGCTCACCATTCCTACAGGGCACAGATACGCAGTATTTT. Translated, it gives CASSPFLQGTDTQYF.

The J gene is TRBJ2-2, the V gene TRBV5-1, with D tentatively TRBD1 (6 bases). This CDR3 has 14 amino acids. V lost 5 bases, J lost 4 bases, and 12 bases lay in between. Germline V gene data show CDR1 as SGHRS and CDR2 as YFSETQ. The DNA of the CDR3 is TGCGCCAGCAGAGAACAGGGTCTCACCGGGGAGCTGTTTTTT. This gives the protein CASREQGLTGELFF.

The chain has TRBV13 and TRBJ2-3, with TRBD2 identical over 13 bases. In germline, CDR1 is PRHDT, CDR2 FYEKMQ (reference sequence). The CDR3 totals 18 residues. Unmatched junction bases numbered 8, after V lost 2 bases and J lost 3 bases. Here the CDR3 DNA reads TGTGCCAGCAGCTTATCCGGCTGGACTAGCGGGGGAACAGATACGCAGTATTTT. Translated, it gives CASSLSGWTSGGTDTQYF.

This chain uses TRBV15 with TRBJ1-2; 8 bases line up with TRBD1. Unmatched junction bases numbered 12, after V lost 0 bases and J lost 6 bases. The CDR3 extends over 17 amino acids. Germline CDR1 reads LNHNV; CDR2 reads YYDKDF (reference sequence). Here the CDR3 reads CATSRDIGHRGNDGYTF. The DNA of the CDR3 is TGTGCCACCAGCAGAGATATAGGTCACAGGGGGAACGATGGCTACACCTTC. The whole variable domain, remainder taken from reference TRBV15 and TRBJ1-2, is DAMVIQNPRYQVTQFGKPVTLSCSQTLNHNVMYWYQQKSSQAPKLLFHYYDKDFNNEADTPDNFQSRRPNTSFCFLDIRSPGLGDTAMYLCATSRDIGHRGNDGYTFGSGTRLTVV.

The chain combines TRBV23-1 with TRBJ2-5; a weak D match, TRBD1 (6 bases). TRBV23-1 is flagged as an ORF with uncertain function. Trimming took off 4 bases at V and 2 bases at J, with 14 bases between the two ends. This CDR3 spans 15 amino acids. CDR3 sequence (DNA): TGCGCCAGCAGTCTCCTGGACAGCCATCAAGAGACCCAGTACTTC. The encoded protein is CASSLLDSHQETQYF.

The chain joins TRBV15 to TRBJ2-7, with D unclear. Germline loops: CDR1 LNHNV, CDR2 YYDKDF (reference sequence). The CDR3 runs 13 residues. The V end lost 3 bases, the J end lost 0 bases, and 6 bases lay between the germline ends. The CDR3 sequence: CATSSQDSYEQYF. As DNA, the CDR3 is TGTGCCACCAGCAGTCAGGACTCCTACGAGCAGTACTTC.

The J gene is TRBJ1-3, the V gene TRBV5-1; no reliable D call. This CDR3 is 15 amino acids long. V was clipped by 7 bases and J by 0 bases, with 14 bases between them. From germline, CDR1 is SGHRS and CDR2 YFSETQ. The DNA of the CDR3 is TGCGCCAGCGGTAGAGACGGGAGCTCTGGAAACACCATATATTTT. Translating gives CASGRDGSSGNTIYF.

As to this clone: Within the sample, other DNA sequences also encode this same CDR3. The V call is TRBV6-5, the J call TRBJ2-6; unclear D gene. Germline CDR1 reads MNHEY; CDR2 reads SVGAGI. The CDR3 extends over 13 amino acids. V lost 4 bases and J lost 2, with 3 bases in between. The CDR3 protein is CASSLTGANVLTF. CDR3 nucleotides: TGTGCCAGCAGTTTAACTGGGGCCAACGTCCTGACTTTC.

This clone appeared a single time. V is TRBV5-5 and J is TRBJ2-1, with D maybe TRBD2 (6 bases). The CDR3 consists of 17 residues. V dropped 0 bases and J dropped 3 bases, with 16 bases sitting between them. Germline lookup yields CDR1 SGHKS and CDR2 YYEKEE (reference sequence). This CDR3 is CASSLGGPLASYNEQFF. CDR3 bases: TGTGCCAGCAGCTTGGGGGGCCCCCTAGCGAGCTACAATGAGCAGTTCTTC. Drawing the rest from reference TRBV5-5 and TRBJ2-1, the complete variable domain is DAGVTQSPTHLIKTRGQQVTLRCSPISGHKSVSWYQQVLGQGPQFIFQYYEKEERGRGNFPDRFSARQFPNYSSELNVNALLLGDSALYLCASSLGGPLASYNEQFFGPGTRLTVL.

The CDR3 spells CATSSLQGAGELFF. The CDR3 nucleotides read TGTGCCACCAGCTCCTTACAGGGGGCGGGGGAGCTGTTTTTT. This chain connects TRBV24-1 to TRBJ2-2, with 9 nucleotides matching TRBD1. The trim removed 7 bases at V and 8 bases at J, leaving 7 bases unmatched. Germline loops: CDR1 KGHDR, CDR2 SFDVKD. This CDR3 has 14 residues.

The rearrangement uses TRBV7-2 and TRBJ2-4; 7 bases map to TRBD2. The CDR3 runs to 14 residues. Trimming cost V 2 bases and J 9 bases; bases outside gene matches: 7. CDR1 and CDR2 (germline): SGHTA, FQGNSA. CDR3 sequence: CASSLRGDGSIQYF. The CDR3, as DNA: TGTGCCAGCAGCTTACGGGGGGACGGATCCATTCAGTACTTC.

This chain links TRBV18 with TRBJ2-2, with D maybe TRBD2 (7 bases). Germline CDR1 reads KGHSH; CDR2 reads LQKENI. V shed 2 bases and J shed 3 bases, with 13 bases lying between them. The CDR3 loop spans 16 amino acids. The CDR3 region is CASSPTGGLDTGELFF. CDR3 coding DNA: TGTGCCAGCTCACCAACGGGGGGCTTGGACACCGGGGAGCTGTTTTTT.

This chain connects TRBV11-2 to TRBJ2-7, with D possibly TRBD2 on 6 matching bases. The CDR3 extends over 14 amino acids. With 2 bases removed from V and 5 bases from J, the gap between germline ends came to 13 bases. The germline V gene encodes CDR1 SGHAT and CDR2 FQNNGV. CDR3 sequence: CASSLILGGDEQYF. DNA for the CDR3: TGTGCCAGCAGCTTAATCCTAGGAGGGGACGAGCAGTACTTC.

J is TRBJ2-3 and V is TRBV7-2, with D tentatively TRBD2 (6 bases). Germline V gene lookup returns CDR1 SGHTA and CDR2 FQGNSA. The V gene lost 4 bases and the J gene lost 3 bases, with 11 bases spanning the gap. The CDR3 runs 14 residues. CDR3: CASSWSGYTDTQYF. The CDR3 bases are TGTGCCAGCAGCTGGAGCGGGTATACAGATACGCAGTATTTT. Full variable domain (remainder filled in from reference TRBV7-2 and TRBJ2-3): GAGVSQSPSNKVTEKGKDVELRCDPISGHTALYWYRQSLGQGLEFLIYFQGNSAPDKSGLPSDRFSAERTGGSVSTLTIQRTQQEDSAVYLCASSWSGYTDTQYFGPGTRLTVL.

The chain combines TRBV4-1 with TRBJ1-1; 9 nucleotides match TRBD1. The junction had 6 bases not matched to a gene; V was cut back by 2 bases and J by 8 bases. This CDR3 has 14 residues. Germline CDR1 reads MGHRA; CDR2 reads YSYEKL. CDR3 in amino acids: CASSQSTGGSEAFF. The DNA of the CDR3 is TGCGCCAGCAGCCAATCTACAGGGGGCTCCGAAGCTTTCTTT.

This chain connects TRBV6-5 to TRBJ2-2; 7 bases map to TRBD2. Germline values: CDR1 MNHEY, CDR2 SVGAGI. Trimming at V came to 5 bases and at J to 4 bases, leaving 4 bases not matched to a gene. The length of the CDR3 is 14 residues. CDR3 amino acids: CASSRTRSTGELFF. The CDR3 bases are TGTGCCAGCAGTCGGACTAGAAGCACCGGGGAGCTGTTTTTT.

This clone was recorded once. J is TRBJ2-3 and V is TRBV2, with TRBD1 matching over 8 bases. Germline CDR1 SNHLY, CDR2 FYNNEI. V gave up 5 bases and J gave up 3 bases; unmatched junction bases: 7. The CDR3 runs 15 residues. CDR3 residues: CASSFTGGRTDTQYF. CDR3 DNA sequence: TGTGCCAGCAGTTTTACAGGGGGGCGAACAGATACGCAGTATTTT.

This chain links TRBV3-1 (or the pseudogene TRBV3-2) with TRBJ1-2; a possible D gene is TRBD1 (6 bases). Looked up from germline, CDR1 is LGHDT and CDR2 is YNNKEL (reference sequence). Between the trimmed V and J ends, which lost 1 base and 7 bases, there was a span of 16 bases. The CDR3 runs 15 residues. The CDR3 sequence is CASSQASGQNFGYTF. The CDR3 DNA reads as TGTGCCAGCAGCCAAGCCTCCGGACAGAATTTTGGCTACACCTTC.

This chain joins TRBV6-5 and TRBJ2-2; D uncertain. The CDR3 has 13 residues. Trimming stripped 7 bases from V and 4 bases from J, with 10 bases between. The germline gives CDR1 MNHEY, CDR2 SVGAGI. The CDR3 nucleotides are TGTGCCAGCATAGCTCCGGGCACCGGGGAGCTGTTTTTT. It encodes CASIAPGTGELFF.

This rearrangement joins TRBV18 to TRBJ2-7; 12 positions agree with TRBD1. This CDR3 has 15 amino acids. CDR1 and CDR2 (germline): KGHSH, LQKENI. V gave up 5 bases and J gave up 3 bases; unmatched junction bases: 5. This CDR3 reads CASSTGTGGLYEQYF. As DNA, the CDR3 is TGTGCCAGCTCAACCGGGACAGGGGGCCTCTACGAGCAGTACTTC. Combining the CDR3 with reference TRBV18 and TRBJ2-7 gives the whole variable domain NAGVMQNPRHLVRRRGQEARLRCSPMKGHSHVYWYRQLPEEGLKFMVYLQKENIIDESGMPKERFSAEFPKEGPSILRIQQVVRGDSAAYFCASSTGTGGLYEQYFGPGTRLTVT.